Detailed here is one T cell receptor beta chain. The antigen is undetermined. The data derive from a study of beta chain features in type 1 diabetes. Study-level findings and limits: At VDJ recombination sites, type 1 diabetes patients had fewer insertions and more deleted nucleotides.

Germline CDR1 SGHAT, CDR2 FQDESV (reference sequence). This CDR3 comprises 16 residues. The ends lost 1 base at V and 5 bases at J; junction bases unmatched: 4. Investigators reverse transcribed all isolated RNA, so they sequenced expressed TCRB transcripts. Generated by immunoSEQ multiplex PCR, the TCRdb table keeps only in-frame clones and is missing some. The sample yields 150,000 to 190,000 clones, around 8% seen once. Purity (above 95%) was reached by all sorted populations. The sample was central memory CD4+ T cells from blood. The sequence was collected from a man between 18 and 29 years old in good health. The chain employs TRBV11-1 and TRBJ2-1, with 11 bases fitting TRBD1. The CDR3 loop is CASSLVGQGAHNEQFF. The DNA of the CDR3 is TGTGCCAGCAGCTTAGTAGGACAGGGGGCCCACAATGAGCAGTTCTTC.